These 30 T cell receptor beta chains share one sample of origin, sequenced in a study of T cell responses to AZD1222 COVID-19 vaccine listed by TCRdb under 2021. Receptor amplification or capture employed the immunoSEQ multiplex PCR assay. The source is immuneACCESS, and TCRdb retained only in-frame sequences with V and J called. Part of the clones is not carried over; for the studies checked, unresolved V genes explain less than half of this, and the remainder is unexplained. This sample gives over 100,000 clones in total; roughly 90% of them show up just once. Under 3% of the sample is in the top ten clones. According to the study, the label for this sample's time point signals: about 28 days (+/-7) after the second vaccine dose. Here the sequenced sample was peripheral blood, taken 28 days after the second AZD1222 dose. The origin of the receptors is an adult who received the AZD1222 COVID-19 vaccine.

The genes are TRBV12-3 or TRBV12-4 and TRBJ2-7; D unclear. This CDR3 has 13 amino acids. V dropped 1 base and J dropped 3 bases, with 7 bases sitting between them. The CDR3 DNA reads TGTGCCAGCAGTTTAGACCATAACTACGAGCAGTACTTC. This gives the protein CASSLDHNYEQYF.

CDR3 loop: CASMIGVAGGEQFF. CDR3 bases: TGTGCCAGCATGATCGGAGTTGCAGGCGGGGAGCAGTTCTTC. The V gene is TRBV11-2, the J gene TRBJ2-1, with a tentative D call TRBD2 (5 bases). V shed 7 bases and J shed 10 bases, with 20 bases lying between them. The CDR3 runs 14 residues. Germline V gene data show CDR1 as SGHAT and CDR2 as FQNNGV.

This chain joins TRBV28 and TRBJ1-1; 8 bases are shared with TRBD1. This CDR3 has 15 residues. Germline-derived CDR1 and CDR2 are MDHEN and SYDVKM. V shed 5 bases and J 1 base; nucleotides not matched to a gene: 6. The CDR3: CASSPRQGWNTEAFF. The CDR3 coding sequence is TGTGCCAGCAGTCCCAGACAGGGGTGGAACACTGAAGCTTTCTTT. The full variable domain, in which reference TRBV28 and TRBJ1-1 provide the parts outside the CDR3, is DVKVTQSSRYLVKRTGEKVFLECVQDMDHENMFWYRQDPGLGLRLIYFSYDVKMKEKGDIPEGYSVSREKKERFSLILESASTNQTSMYLCASSPRQGWNTEAFFGQGTRLTVV.

The CDR3 DNA reads TGTGCCAGCAGCCCCGGCGGCGGAGGATCCTATGGCTACACCTTC. Translated, it gives CASSPGGGGSYGYTF. This chain uses TRBV7-2 with TRBJ1-2, with D unclear. Germline V lookup: CDR1 SGHTA, CDR2 FQGNSA. This CDR3 has 15 amino acids. Between the trimmed V and J ends, which lost 5 bases and 4 bases, there was a span of 17 bases.

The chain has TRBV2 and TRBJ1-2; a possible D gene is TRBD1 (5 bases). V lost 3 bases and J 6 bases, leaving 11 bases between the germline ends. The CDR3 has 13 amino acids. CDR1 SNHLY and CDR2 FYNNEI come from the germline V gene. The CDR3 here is CASSDREVHGYTF. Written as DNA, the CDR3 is TGTGCCAGCAGTGACAGGGAGGTACATGGCTACACCTTC.

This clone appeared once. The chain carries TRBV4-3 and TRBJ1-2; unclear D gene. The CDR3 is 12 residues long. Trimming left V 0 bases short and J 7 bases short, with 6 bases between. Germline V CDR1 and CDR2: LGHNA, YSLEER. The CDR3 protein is CASSQDRSGYTF. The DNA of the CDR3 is TGCGCCAGCAGCCAAGATCGGTCTGGCTACACCTTC.

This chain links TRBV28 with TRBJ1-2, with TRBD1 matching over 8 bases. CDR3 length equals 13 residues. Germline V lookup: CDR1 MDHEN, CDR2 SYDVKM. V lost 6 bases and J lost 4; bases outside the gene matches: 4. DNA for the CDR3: TGTGCCAGCAGGAGGACAGGGTCCTATGGCTACACCTTC. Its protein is CASRRTGSYGYTF.

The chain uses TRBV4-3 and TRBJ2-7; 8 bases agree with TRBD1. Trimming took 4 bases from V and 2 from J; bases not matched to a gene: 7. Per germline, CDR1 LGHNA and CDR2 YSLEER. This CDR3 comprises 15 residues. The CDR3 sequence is CASSLGTGKTYEQYF. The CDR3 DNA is TGCGCCAGCAGCCTCGGGACAGGAAAGACCTACGAGCAGTACTTC.

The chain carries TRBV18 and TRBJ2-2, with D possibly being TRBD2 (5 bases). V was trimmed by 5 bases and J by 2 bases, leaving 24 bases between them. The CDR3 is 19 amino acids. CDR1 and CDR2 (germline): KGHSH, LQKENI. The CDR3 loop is CASSSSRPGSAVNTGELFF. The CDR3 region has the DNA TGTGCCAGCTCATCAAGTCGTCCAGGTAGCGCGGTAAACACCGGGGAGCTGTTTTTT.

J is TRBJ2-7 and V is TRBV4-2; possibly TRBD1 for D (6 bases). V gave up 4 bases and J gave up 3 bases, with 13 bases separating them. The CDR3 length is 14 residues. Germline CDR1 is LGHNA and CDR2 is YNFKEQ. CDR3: CASSLGALNYEQYF. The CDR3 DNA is TGTGCCAGCAGCCTGGGGGCTCTGAACTACGAGCAGTACTTC.

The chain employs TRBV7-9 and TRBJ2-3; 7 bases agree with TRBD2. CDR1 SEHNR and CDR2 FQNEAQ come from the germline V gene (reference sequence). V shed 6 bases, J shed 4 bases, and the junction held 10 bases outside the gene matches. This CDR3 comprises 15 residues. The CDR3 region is CASSPAGTKSDTQYF. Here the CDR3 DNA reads TGTGCCAGCAGTCCCGCCGGGACTAAATCAGATACGCAGTATTTT.

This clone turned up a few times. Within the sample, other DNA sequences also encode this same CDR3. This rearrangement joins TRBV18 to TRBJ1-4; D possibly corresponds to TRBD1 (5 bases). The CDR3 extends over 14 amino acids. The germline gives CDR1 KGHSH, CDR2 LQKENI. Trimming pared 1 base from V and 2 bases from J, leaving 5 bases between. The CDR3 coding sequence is TGTGCCAGCTCACCACAGGGGACTAATGAAAAACTGTTTTTT. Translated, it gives CASSPQGTNEKLFF.

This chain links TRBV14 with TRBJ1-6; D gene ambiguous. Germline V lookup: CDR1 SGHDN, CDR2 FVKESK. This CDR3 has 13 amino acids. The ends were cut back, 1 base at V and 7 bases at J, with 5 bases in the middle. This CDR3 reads CASSQALNSPLHF. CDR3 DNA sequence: TGTGCCAGCAGCCAAGCTTTGAATTCACCCCTCCACTTT.

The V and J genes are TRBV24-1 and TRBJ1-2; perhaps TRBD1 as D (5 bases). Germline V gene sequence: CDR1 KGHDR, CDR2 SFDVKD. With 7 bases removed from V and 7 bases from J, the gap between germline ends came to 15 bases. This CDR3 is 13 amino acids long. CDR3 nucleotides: TGTGCCACCAGGGCGGGGGGATACGGTGGCTACACCTTC. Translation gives CATRAGGYGGYTF.

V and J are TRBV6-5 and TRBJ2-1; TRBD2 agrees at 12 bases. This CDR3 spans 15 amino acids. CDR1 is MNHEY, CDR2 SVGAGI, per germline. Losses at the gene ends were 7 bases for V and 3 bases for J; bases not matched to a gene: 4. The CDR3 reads CASTLTSGGYNEQFF. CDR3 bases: TGTGCCAGCACCCTGACTAGCGGGGGCTACAATGAGCAGTTCTTC.

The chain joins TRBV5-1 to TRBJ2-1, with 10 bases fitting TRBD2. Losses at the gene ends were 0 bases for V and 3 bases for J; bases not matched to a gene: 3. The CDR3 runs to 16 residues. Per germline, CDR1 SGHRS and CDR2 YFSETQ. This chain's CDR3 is CASSLAKRGGYNEQFF. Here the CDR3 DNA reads TGCGCCAGCAGCTTGGCCAAGCGGGGGGGCTACAATGAGCAGTTCTTC.

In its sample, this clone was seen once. CDR3 residues: CASSLVTLRGTEAFF. CDR3 bases: TGTGCCAGCAGCTTGGTCACTCTCCGGGGTACTGAAGCTTTCTTT. The V gene is TRBV5-8, the J gene TRBJ1-1, with unresolved D. CDR3 length equals 15 residues. CDR1 and CDR2 from the germline V gene are SGHTS and YDEGEE. V shed 0 bases and J shed 5 bases, with 14 bases lying between them.

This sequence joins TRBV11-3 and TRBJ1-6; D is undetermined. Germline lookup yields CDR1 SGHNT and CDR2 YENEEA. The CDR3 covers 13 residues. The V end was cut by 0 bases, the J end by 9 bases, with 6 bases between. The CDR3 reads CASSLDRSSPLHF. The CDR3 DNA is TGTGCCAGCAGCTTAGATCGGAGTTCACCCCTCCACTTT. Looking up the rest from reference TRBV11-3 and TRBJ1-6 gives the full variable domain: EAGVVQSPRYKIIEKKQPVAFWCNPISGHNTLYWYLQNLGQGPELLIRYENEEAVDDSQLPKDRFSAERLKGVDSTLKIQPAELGDSAVYLCASSLDRSSPLHFGNGTRLTVT.

This CDR3 is CASTLKEGNYGYTF. The CDR3 DNA follows: TGTGCCAGCACCCTAAAGGAGGGGAACTATGGCTACACCTTC. V usage is TRBV21-1 and J usage is TRBJ1-2. TRBV21-1 is marked as a pseudogene. This CDR3 spans 14 amino acids.

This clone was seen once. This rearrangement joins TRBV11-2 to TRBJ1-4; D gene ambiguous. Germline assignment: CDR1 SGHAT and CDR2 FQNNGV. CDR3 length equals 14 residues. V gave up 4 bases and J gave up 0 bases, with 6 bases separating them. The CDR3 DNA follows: TGTGCCAGCAGCTCCCGAACAACTAATGAAAAACTGTTTTTT. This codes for CASSSRTTNEKLFF.

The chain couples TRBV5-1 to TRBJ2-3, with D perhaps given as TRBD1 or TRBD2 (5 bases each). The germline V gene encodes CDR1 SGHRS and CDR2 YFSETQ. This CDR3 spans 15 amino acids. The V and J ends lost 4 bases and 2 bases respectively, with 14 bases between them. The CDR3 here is CASSALGDHTDTQYF. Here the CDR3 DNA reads TGCGCCAGCAGCGCCTTGGGGGACCACACAGATACGCAGTATTTT.

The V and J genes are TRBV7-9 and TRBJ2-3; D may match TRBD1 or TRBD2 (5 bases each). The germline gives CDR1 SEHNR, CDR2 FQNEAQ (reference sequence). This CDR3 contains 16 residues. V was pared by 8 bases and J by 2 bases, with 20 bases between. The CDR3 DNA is TGTGCCAGCTCTCCTTCGGACCTCGGGACCACAGATACGCAGTATTTT. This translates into CASSPSDLGTTDTQYF. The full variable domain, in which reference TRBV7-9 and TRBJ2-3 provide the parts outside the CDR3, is DTGVSQNPRHKITKRGQNVTFRCDPISEHNRLYWYRQTLGQGPEFLTYFQNEAQLEKSRLLSDRFSAERPKGSFSTLEIQRTEQGDSAMYLCASSPSDLGTTDTQYFGPGTRLTVL.

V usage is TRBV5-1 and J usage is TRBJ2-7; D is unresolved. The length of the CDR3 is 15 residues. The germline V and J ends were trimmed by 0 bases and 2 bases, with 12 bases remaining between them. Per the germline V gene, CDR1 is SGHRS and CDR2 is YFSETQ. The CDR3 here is CASSLGASETYEQYF. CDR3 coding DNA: TGCGCCAGCAGCTTGGGGGCCAGCGAAACCTACGAGCAGTACTTC.

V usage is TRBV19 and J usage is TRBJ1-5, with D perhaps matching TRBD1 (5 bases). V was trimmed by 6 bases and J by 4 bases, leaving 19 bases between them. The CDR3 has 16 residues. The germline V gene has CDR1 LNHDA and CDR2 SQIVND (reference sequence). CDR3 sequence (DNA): TGTGCCAGTAGCCATGGGGGAGGCCCTGGAAATCAGCCCCAGCATTTT. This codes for CASSHGGGPGNQPQHF. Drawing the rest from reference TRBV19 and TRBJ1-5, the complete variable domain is DGGITQSPKYLFRKEGQNVTLSCEQNLNHDAMYWYRQDPGQGLRLIYYSQIVNDFQKGDIAEGYSVSREKKESFPLTVTSAQKNPTAFYLCASSHGGGPGNQPQHFGDGTRLSIL.

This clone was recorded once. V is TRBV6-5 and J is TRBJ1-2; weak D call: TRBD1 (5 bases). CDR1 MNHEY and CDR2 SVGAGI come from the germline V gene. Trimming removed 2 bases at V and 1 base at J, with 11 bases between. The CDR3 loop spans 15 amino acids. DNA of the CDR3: TGTGCCAGCAGTTACGCTGGGGACCTTAACTATGGCTACACCTTC. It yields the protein CASSYAGDLNYGYTF.

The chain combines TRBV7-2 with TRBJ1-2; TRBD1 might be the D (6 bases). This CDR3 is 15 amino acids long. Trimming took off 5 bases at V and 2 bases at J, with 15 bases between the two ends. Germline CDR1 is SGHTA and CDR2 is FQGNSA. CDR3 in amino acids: CASSMSGGANYGYTF. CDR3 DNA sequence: TGTGCCAGCAGCATGTCGGGGGGCGCGAACTATGGCTACACCTTC.

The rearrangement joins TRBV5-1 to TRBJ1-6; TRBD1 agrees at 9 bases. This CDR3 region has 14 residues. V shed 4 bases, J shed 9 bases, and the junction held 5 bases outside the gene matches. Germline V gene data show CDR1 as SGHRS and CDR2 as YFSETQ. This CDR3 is CASSHGQGSSPLHF. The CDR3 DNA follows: TGCGCCAGCAGCCATGGACAGGGGAGTTCACCCCTCCACTTT.

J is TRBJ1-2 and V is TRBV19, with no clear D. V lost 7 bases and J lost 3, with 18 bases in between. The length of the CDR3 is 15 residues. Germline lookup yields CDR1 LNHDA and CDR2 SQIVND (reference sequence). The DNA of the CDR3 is TGTGCCAGTACCCCTGCCGGCAGGCAGCACTATGGCTACACCTTC. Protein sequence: CASTPAGRQHYGYTF.

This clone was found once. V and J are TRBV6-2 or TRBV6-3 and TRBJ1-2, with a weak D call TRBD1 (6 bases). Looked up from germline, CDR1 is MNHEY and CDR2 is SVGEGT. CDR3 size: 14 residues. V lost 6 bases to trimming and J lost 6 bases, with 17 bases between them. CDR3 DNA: TGTGCCAGCAGCATGGGGGCGAGCCTGGATGGCTACACCTTC. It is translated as CASSMGASLDGYTF.

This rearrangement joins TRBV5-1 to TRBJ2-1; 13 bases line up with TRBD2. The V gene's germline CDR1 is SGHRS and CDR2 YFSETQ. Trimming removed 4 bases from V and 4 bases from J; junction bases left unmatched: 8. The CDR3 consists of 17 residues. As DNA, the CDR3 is TGCGCCAGCAGCACAGGACTAGCGGGGGATAAGTACAATGAGCAGTTCTTC. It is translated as CASSTGLAGDKYNEQFF.